These T cell receptor beta chains were read from a single sample in a study of blood T cell repertoires in COVID-19. Using immunoSEQ multiplex PCR, the repertoire was profiled, and TCRdb retains in-frame clones only, with some absent. The data show around 250,000 clones, under 90% seen once. Sequences were obtained from PBMCs or T cells enriched from blood (not recorded which). Receptor source: a man between 18 and 29 years old who had recovered from COVID-19. CDR3s include the opening cysteine and the closing phenylalanine or tryptophan. Fields, in order: CDR3 protein, CDR3 DNA, J gene, clone size, V gene, D gene. A D gene is named only where the DNA matches it firmly. The size entry is marked missing in some rows and otherwise reads once, few, many or a size class.

CASSSDRVGEQYF	TGTGCCAGCAGCTCAGACAGGGTCGGCGAGCAGTACTTC	TRBJ2-7	NA	TRBV7-2	TRBD1
CASSLGETQYF	TGTGCCAGCAGCCTCGGGGAGACCCAGTACTTC	TRBJ2-5	NA	TRBV3-1/TRBV3-2	NA
CASSFASGSTDTQYF	TGCGCCAGCAGCTTCGCTAGCGGGAGCACAGATACGCAGTATTTT	TRBJ2-3	NA	TRBV5-1	TRBD2
CASSTRSGGEKLFF	TGTGCCAGTAGTACGAGATCCGGGGGTGAAAAACTGTTTTTT	TRBJ1-4	NA	TRBV19	NA
CASSPGLAGGGNENIQYF	TGTGCCAGCAGCCCCGGACTAGCGGGGGGCGGTAACGAAAACATTCAGTACTTC	TRBJ2-4	NA	TRBV4-2	TRBD2
CASSLERVSYEQYF	TGCGCCAGCAGCTTGGAGCGGGTCTCCTACGAGCAGTACTTC	TRBJ2-7	few	TRBV5-1	NA
CASSEAWLAGRYEQYF	TGTGCCAGCAGTGAAGCGTGGCTAGCGGGACGGTACGAGCAGTACTTC	TRBJ2-7	NA	TRBV2	TRBD2
CASSHYLFGGRATNEKLFF	TGCGCCAGCAGCCATTACTTGTTCGGGGGGCGGGCAACTAATGAAAAACTGTTTTTT	TRBJ1-4	NA	TRBV4-1	NA
CASTRSRGSNSPLHF	TGTGCCAGCACTCGTTCCCGGGGGAGTAATTCACCCCTCCACTTT	TRBJ1-6	NA	TRBV6-5	NA
CASSRGQGTGELFF	TGCGCCAGCAGTCGAGGACAGGGCACCGGGGAGCTGTTTTTT	TRBJ2-2	NA	TRBV10-1	TRBD1
CASSSVSYTEAFF	TGTGCCAGCAGCTCGGTATCCTACACTGAAGCTTTCTTT	TRBJ1-1	NA	TRBV11-2	NA
CASSLTGSTDTQYF	TGTGCCAGCAGCTTAACAGGTAGCACAGATACGCAGTATTTT	TRBJ2-3	NA	TRBV7-9	NA
CASSEGQPQENQYF	TGCGCCAGCAGCGAAGGACAGCCCCAAGAGAACCAGTACTTC	TRBJ2-5	once	TRBV5-1	NA
CASRPTSTYEQYF	TGTGCCAGCAGGCCGACTAGTACCTACGAGCAGTACTTC	TRBJ2-7	NA	TRBV27	NA
CASSQPTSAISSYNEQFF	TGCGCCAGCAGTCAGCCCACTAGCGCGATAAGCTCCTACAATGAGCAGTTCTTC	TRBJ2-1	NA	TRBV23-1	TRBD2
CASSEMGGRNQPQHF	TGTGCCAGCAGTGAGATGGGAGGGCGTAATCAGCCCCAGCATTTT	TRBJ1-5	NA	TRBV6-1	NA
CASSPTGSGYTF	TGTGCCAGCAGCCCCACAGGAAGCGGCTACACCTTC	TRBJ1-2	NA	TRBV11-2	NA
CASQQGAGYGYTF	TGCGCCAGCCAACAGGGGGCCGGGTATGGCTACACCTTC	TRBJ1-2	NA	TRBV5-1	TRBD1
CSVVGGRGNTEAFF	TGCAGCGTTGTTGGGGGCCGGGGGAACACTGAAGCTTTCTTT	TRBJ1-1	NA	TRBV29-1	NA
CASSLAALNQETQYF	TGTGCCAGCAGCTTAGCCGCACTGAACCAAGAGACCCAGTACTTC	TRBJ2-5	NA	TRBV7-2	NA
CASSLAVGAPYEQYF	TGCGCCAGCAGCTTGGCCGTTGGAGCCCCCTACGAGCAGTACTTC	TRBJ2-7	NA	TRBV5-1	NA
CASSHRDSGSETQYF	TGTGCTAGCAGCCACCGGGACTCCGGTTCGGAGACCCAGTACTTC	TRBJ2-5	few	TRBV7-7	NA
CASSQELGGELFF	TGTGCCAGCAGCCAAGAACTAGGAGGGGAGCTGTTTTTT	TRBJ2-2	NA	TRBV3-1/TRBV3-2	NA
CASTPSTAYNEQFF	TGCGCCAGCACCCCTAGCACGGCCTACAATGAGCAGTTCTTC	TRBJ2-1	NA	TRBV5-1	NA
CAWSGKTSTGTQYF	TGTGCCTGGAGTGGGAAGACTAGTACGGGTACGCAGTATTTT	TRBJ2-3	once	TRBV30	NA
CASSPDNSNEKLFF	TGCGCCAGCAGCCCGGACAATTCTAATGAAAAACTGTTTTTT	TRBJ1-4	NA	TRBV5-1	NA
CASSSLSRYVAGNTIYF	TGTGCCAGCAGTTCACTGAGCCGGTATGTTGCTGGAAACACCATATATTTT	TRBJ1-3	NA	TRBV27	NA
CASSPNGQRGPLHF	TGTGCCAGCAGCCCTAACGGACAGCGGGGACCCCTCCACTTT	TRBJ1-6	NA	TRBV3-1/TRBV3-2	NA
CASSYSFNIAEAFF	TGTGCCAGCAGTTACTCTTTTAATATCGCTGAAGCTTTCTTT	TRBJ1-1	NA	TRBV6-5	NA
CASSPGQMAEAFF	TGTGCCAGCTCACCGGGACAGATGGCGGAAGCTTTCTTT	TRBJ1-1	NA	TRBV18	TRBD1
CASSYSSGLRTDTQYF	TGTGCCAGCAGTTACTCGTCCGGGTTACGCACAGATACGCAGTATTTT	TRBJ2-3	NA	TRBV6-5	NA
CASSLEGALNTEAFF	TGTGCCAGCAGCTTGGAGGGTGCGCTGAACACTGAAGCTTTCTTT	TRBJ1-1	NA	TRBV7-9	NA
CASSYQGANVLTF	TGTGCCAGCAGTTACCAGGGTGCCAACGTCCTGACTTTC	TRBJ2-6	NA	TRBV6-5	NA
CASSLPGTGGINGYTF	TGTGCCAGCAGTTTGCCCGGGACAGGGGGGATAAATGGCTACACCTTC	TRBJ1-2	NA	TRBV28	TRBD1
CASSSQGPTEAFF	TGTGCCAGCAGCTCCCAGGGGCCTACTGAAGCTTTCTTT	TRBJ1-1	once	TRBV7-2	NA
CASSGGGTNTGELFF	TGCGCCAGCAGCGGCGGGGGCACGAACACCGGGGAGCTGTTTTTT	TRBJ2-2	few	TRBV5-1	NA